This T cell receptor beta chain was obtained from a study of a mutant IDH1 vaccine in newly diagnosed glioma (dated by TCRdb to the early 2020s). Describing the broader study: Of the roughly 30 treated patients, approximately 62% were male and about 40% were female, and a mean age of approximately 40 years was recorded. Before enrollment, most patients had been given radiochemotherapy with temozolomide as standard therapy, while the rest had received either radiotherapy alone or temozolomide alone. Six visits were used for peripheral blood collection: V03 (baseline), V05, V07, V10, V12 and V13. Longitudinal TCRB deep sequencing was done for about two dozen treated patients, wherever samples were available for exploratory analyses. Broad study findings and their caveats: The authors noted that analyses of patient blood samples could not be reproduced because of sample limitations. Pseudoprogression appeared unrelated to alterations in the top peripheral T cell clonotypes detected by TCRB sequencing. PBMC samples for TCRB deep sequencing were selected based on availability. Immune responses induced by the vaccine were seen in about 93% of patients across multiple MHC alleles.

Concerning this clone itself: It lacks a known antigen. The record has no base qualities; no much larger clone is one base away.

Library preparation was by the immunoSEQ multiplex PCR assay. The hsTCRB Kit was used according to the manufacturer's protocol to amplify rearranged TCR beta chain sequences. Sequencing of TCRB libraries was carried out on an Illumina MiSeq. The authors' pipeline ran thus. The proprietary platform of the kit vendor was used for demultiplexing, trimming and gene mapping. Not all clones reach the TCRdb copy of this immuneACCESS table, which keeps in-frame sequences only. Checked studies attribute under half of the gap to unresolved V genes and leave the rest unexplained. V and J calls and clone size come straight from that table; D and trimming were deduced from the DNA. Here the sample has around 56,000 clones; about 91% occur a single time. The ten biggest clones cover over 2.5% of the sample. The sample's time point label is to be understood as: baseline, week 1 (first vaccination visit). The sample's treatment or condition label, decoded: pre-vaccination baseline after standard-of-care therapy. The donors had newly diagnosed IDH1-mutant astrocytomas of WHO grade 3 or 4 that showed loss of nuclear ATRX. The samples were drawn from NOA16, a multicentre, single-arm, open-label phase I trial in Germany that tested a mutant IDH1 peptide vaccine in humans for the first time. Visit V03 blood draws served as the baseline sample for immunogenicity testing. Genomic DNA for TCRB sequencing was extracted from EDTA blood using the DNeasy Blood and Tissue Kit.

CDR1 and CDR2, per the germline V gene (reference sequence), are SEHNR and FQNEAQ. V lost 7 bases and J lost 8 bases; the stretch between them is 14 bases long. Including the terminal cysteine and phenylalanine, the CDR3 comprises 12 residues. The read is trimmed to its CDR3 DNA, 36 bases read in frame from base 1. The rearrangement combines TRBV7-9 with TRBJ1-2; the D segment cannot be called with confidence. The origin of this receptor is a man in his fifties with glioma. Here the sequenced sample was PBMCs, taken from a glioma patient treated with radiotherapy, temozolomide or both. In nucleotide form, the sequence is TGTGCCAGCACCGGGAATTCGGGCGGCTACACCTTC. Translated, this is CASTGNSGGYTF.